There are many counts of the clone carrying this TCR beta chain. The antigen is undetermined. The V gene end was trimmed by 2 bases and the J gene end by 4 bases; junction bases not matched to a gene: 5. The CDR3 has 14 amino acids. CDR1 and CDR2 (germline): MNHEY, SMNVEV (reference sequence). This sample is part of a study of T-cell reconstitution after alpha-beta-depleted transplantation in children. Regarding the study as a whole: Expanded graft clones, several hundred of them, were reportedly the source of alpha-beta T cells about two months after transplant.

Preparing the TCRbeta library involved the use of unique molecular identifiers. Using its own MiXCR run on the PCR reads, TCRdb lists one record per CDR3 protein. Found here are roughly 240,000 distinct CDR3 sequences, approximately 8% of them singletons; the top ten hold under 8%. This TCR derives from a male patient between 10 and 17 years old who had a stem cell transplant for acute lymphoblastic leukemia, so the T cells may come from the graft donor. The chain joins TRBV27 to TRBJ2-7, with TRBD1 matching over 7 bases. The source was PBMCs, mostly from graft donor cells, collected 180 days after TCRalphabeta/CD19-depleted stem cell transplant. In DNA, the CDR3 is TGTGCCAGCAGTTTAGGGGACAGCCGTTACGAGCAGTACTTC. Translated: CASSLGDSRYEQYF.